The 28 T cell receptor beta chains reported below all come from one sample, sequenced in a study of control samples from healthy donors and cancer patients. The data were produced by immunoSEQ multiplex PCR, yet TCRdb's version contains in-frame clones alone and is incomplete. The sample yields about 48,000 clones, about 93% seen once. Sequencing was done on a sample of PBMCs. Receptors originate from a woman between 50 and 59 years old with head and neck cancer.

The chain carries TRBV27 and TRBJ2-1; 7 bases are shared with TRBD2. The germline V gene has CDR1 MNHEY and CDR2 SMNVEV (reference sequence). This CDR3 spans 16 amino acids. V trimming: 1 base; J trimming: 3 bases; junction bases outside the gene matches: 6. Here the CDR3 DNA reads TGTGCCAGCAGTTTATGGCGGGAGTTTAACTACAATGAGCAGTTCTTC. This sequence encodes CASSLWREFNYNEQFF.

This rearrangement joins TRBV2 to TRBJ1-1, with TRBD1 matching 7 bases. The CDR3 has 13 amino acids. Trimming at V came to 5 bases and at J to 4 bases, leaving 4 bases not matched to a gene. Looked up from germline, CDR1 is SNHLY and CDR2 is FYNNEI. CDR3 sequence: CASSKQGITEAFF. The DNA of the CDR3 is TGTGCCAGCAGTAAACAGGGGATCACTGAAGCTTTCTTT.

This chain connects TRBV6-1 to TRBJ1-1; a possible D gene is TRBD1 (5 bases). CDR1 MNHNS and CDR2 SASEGT come from the germline V gene. The CDR3 is made up of 13 amino acids. V lost 1 base, J lost 7 bases, and 10 bases lay in between. CDR3 nucleotide sequence: TGTGCCAGCAGTGAAGTCAGGGAGGGTGAAGCTTTCTTT. Its protein is CASSEVREGEAFF.

V and J are TRBV7-9 and TRBJ2-5; TRBD1 agrees at 7 bases. The CDR3 length is 16 residues. The germline V gene has CDR1 SEHNR and CDR2 FQNEAQ (reference sequence). V was pared by 2 bases and J by 2 bases, with 8 bases of the junction left unmatched. This chain's CDR3 is CASSLNKPGQQETQYF. Here the CDR3 DNA reads TGTGCCAGCAGCTTAAACAAGCCGGGACAGCAAGAGACCCAGTACTTC.

The chain recombines TRBV7-9 with TRBJ1-1; maybe TRBD1 (5 bases). Germline CDR1 SEHNR, CDR2 FQNEAQ (reference sequence). The ends were cut back, 4 bases at V and 10 bases at J, with 16 bases in the middle. The CDR3 spans 13 residues. CDR3 amino acids: CASSYPPGGRAFF. The CDR3 coding sequence is TGTGCCAGCAGCTACCCCCCTGGGGGGAGAGCTTTCTTT.

The chain uses TRBV2 and TRBJ2-7; the match to TRBD2 covers 10 bases. The CDR3 is 13 amino acids. Germline CDR1 SNHLY, CDR2 FYNNEI. With V trimmed by 9 bases and J by 2 bases, 4 bases remained unmatched. The CDR3 reads CASRTSGAYEQYF. CDR3 bases: TGTGCCAGTAGGACTAGCGGCGCCTACGAGCAGTACTTC.

This sequence joins TRBV5-4 and TRBJ1-2; 7 nucleotides align to TRBD1. Germline CDR1 reads SGHNT; CDR2 reads YYREEE (reference sequence). J lost 6 bases, V lost 2 bases, and 10 bases had no gene match. The CDR3 covers 15 residues. The DNA for the CDR3 is TGTGCCAGCAGCTTAGGGGGGACAGCCTTAAATGGCTACACCTTC. This sequence encodes CASSLGGTALNGYTF.

CDR3 amino acids: CATSATGTDTQYF. DNA for the CDR3: TGTGCCACCAGTGCGACAGGGACAGATACGCAGTATTTT. The V and J genes are TRBV24-1 and TRBJ2-3; 7 nucleotides line up with TRBD1. This CDR3 has 13 amino acids. The V gene end was trimmed by 5 bases and the J gene end by 3 bases; junction bases not matched to a gene: 1. Per the germline V gene, CDR1 is KGHDR and CDR2 is SFDVKD.

This sequence joins TRBV6-5 and TRBJ2-2; D may be TRBD1 or TRBD2 (5 bases each). V dropped 0 bases and J dropped 15 bases, with 14 bases sitting between them. Germline assignment: CDR1 MNHEY and CDR2 SVGAGI. CDR3 length: 13 residues. The CDR3 loop is CASSYSIGERVFF. The CDR3 DNA reads TGTGCCAGCAGTTACTCGATAGGGGAGAGGGTGTTTTTT.

J is TRBJ2-5 and V is TRBV4-1; 10 bases match TRBD2. V lost 1 base and J lost 5; bases outside the gene matches: 4. Per the germline V gene, CDR1 is MGHRA and CDR2 is YSYEKL. The CDR3 length is 15 residues. This CDR3 reads CASSQVSGRGETQYF. The DNA for the CDR3 is TGCGCCAGCAGCCAAGTGAGCGGGAGGGGGGAGACCCAGTACTTC.

The chain has TRBV27 and TRBJ1-2; 7 bases line up with TRBD1. The ends lost 7 bases at V and 8 bases at J; junction bases unmatched: 10. Germline CDR1 and CDR2: MNHEY and SMNVEV (reference sequence). CDR3 length equals 13 residues. The CDR3 protein is CASTAKGAWGYTF. The DNA for the CDR3 is TGTGCCAGCACTGCTAAGGGGGCCTGGGGCTACACCTTC.

The table lists this clone with a few counts. This probably arose from a read error, given a far larger clone one base away. The chain couples TRBV29-1 to TRBJ2-2; maybe TRBD2 (7 bases). Germline CDR1 reads SQVTM; CDR2 reads ANQGSEA. There are 13 residues in the CDR3. The CDR3 is CSGESGGPGELFF. CDR3 DNA: TGCAGCGGTGAATCGGGGGGCCCCGGGGAGCTGTTTTTT.

V usage is TRBV27 and J usage is TRBJ1-4; D possibly corresponds to TRBD1 (5 bases). Germline V gene sequence: CDR1 MNHEY, CDR2 SMNVEV (reference sequence). The CDR3 extends over 17 amino acids. V was pared by 2 bases and J by 2 bases, with 15 bases between. DNA for the CDR3: TGTGCCAGCAGTTTAAGGGCGGGGGGGGTTACTAATGAAAAACTGTTTTTT. Residues: CASSLRAGGVTNEKLFF.

The chain employs TRBV7-2 and TRBJ1-1; TRBD1 might be the D (6 bases). This CDR3 is 15 amino acids long. The germline V gene encodes CDR1 SGHTA and CDR2 FQGNSA. Trimming took 5 bases from V and 0 from J, leaving 13 bases between them. The CDR3 reads CASSTRAGVNTEAFF. CDR3 nucleotide sequence: TGTGCCAGCAGCACAAGGGCAGGGGTGAACACTGAAGCTTTCTTT.

The chain combines TRBV11-3 with TRBJ2-5, with no clear D. CDR3 length: 17 amino acids. V lost 1 base to trimming and J lost 2 bases, with 17 bases between them. Germline values: CDR1 SGHNT, CDR2 YENEEA. In DNA, the CDR3 is TGTGCCAGCAGCTTAGGAAATATGGCAGGCAGACAAGAGACCCAGTACTTC. This codes for CASSLGNMAGRQETQYF.

This chain links TRBV9 with TRBJ2-7; 7 positions agree with TRBD2. CDR1 and CDR2 from the germline V gene are SGDLS and YYNGEE. Trimming cost V 5 bases and J 2 bases; bases outside gene matches: 10. The CDR3 covers 15 residues. CDR3 protein: CASSLGAGETYEQYF. CDR3 nucleotides: TGTGCCAGCAGTTTAGGGGCGGGGGAGACCTACGAGCAGTACTTC. The variable domain in full, completed from reference TRBV9 and TRBJ2-7, reads DSGVTQTPKHLITATGQRVTLRCSPRSGDLSVYWYQQSLDQGLQFLIQYYNGEERAKGNILERFSAQQFPDLHSELNLSSLELGDSALYFCASSLGAGETYEQYFGPGTRLTVT.

This clone showed up just once. The rearrangement uses TRBV3-1 (or the pseudogene TRBV3-2) and TRBJ2-5; no definite D call. The CDR3 sequence is 11 residues long. The germline V gene encodes CDR1 LGHDT and CDR2 YNNKEL (reference sequence). V lost 0 bases to trimming and J lost 5 bases, with 1 base between them. CDR3 residues: CASSQDETQYF. The CDR3 DNA reads as TGTGCCAGCAGCCAAGACGAGACCCAGTACTTC.

The chain carries TRBV6-1 and TRBJ1-6, with D hard to call. Trimming took off 5 bases at V and 7 bases at J, with 12 bases between the two ends. Per germline, CDR1 MNHNS and CDR2 SASEGT. The CDR3 sequence is 14 residues long. The CDR3 is CASSNRPLNSPLHF. CDR3 coding DNA: TGTGCCAGCAGTAATCGTCCTTTAAATTCACCCCTCCACTTT.

The V and J genes are TRBV6-5 and TRBJ1-2; D call uncertain. CDR3 length: 15 residues. The V end was cut by 0 bases, the J end by 3 bases, with 11 bases between. CDR1 and CDR2 from the germline V gene are MNHEY and SVGAGI. CDR3 loop: CASSYSLVGDYGYTF. The CDR3 DNA reads TGTGCCAGCAGTTACTCGTTGGTGGGTGACTATGGCTACACCTTC.

This clone is judged large. V is TRBV28 and J is TRBJ2-3; weak D call: TRBD1 (6 bases). Germline-derived CDR1 and CDR2 are MDHEN and SYDVKM. The CDR3 sequence is 19 residues long. Trimming cost V 1 base and J 2 bases, with 22 bases left between them. CDR3 sequence reads: CASSLSPGARASDTDTQYF. The CDR3 nucleotides are TGTGCCAGCAGTTTATCACCAGGGGCGCGGGCTTCGGACACAGATACGCAGTATTTT.

This sequence joins TRBV19 and TRBJ2-3; possibly TRBD1 or TRBD2 for D (5 bases each). Deletions cut 10 bases from V and 1 base from J, with 21 bases between. The CDR3 contains 16 residues. Germline V CDR1 and CDR2: LNHDA, SQIVND (reference sequence). The CDR3, as DNA: TGTGCCACCACCGAGGGGTGGGGGTCGGGCACAGATACGCAGTATTTT. It translates to CATTEGWGSGTDTQYF.

This clone was counted only a few times. The V call is TRBV30, the J call TRBJ1-1; 7 nucleotides match TRBD1. The V segment lost 7 bases and the J segment 1 base; nucleotides outside the gene matches: 15. The CDR3 sequence is 16 residues long. Germline loops: CDR1 GTSNPN, CDR2 SVGIG (reference sequence). Here the CDR3 reads CAFGGTESGSNTEAFF. The CDR3 region has the DNA TGTGCCTTTGGAGGGACAGAATCAGGATCGAACACTGAAGCTTTCTTT.

The V and J genes are TRBV6-5 and TRBJ1-5; 7 bases agree with TRBD1. Per germline, CDR1 MNHEY and CDR2 SVGAGI. Losses at the gene ends were 10 bases for V and 0 bases for J; bases not matched to a gene: 9. This CDR3 contains 15 residues. The CDR3 here is CATRTGLNSNQPQHF. The CDR3 coding sequence is TGTGCCACCAGGACAGGCCTTAATAGCAATCAGCCCCAGCATTTT.

This chain connects TRBV11-1 to TRBJ2-1; D gene ambiguous. The germline CDR1 and CDR2 sequences are SGHAT and FQDESV (reference sequence). CDR3 size: 12 residues. V shed 1 base and J shed 9 bases, with 7 bases lying between them. The CDR3 DNA reads TGTGCCAGCAGCTTAGGAGCGACTGAGCAGTTCTTC. Protein product: CASSLGATEQFF.

This chain links TRBV6-5 with TRBJ2-7; 8 positions match TRBD2. Trimming took 6 bases from V and 0 from J; bases not matched to a gene: 4. This CDR3 region has 14 residues. Germline lookup yields CDR1 MNHEY and CDR2 SVGAGI. In nucleotides, the CDR3 is TGTGCCAGCAGCCTTAGCGGGGTCTCCTACGAGCAGTACTTC. Protein sequence: CASSLSGVSYEQYF.

The V and J genes are TRBV7-2 and TRBJ1-2; 8 nucleotides agree with TRBD1. V was pared by 5 bases and J by 6 bases, with 11 bases of the junction left unmatched. Germline values: CDR1 SGHTA, CDR2 FQGNSA. The CDR3 covers 15 residues. CDR3 sequence: CASSLTSGTGDGYTF. The CDR3 bases are TGTGCCAGCAGCCTCACCTCCGGGACAGGAGATGGCTACACCTTC.

The CDR3 bases are TGTGCCAGCAGTTCCGTTACCGGGACAGGGTACGAGCAGTACTTC. Its protein is CASSSVTGTGYEQYF. V and J are TRBV6-6 and TRBJ2-7; 9 bases map to TRBD1. V dropped 4 bases and J dropped 4; count of bases not matched to a gene: 8. The germline V gene encodes CDR1 MNHNY and CDR2 SVGAGI (reference sequence). The CDR3 spans 15 residues.

The V and J genes are TRBV21-1 and TRBJ1-1; TRBD1 reflects the table's D call only, with no check against the DNA. TRBV21-1 has pseudogene status. This CDR3 region has 16 residues. In DNA, the CDR3 is TGTGCCAGCAGCAAAGGGGACAGGGAGAGGAACACTGAAGCTTTCTTT. Amino acid sequence: CASSKGDRERNTEAFF.